This T cell receptor (beta chain) was recovered during a study of cytomegalovirus exposure and HLA in healthy donors. Germline lookup yields CDR1 SGHDN and CDR2 FVKESK. J was trimmed by 2 bases and V by 5 bases; bases with no gene match: 11. The CDR3 runs 17 residues. Primers included in the PCR were 60 Vbeta and 13 Jbeta primers. Sequenced by immunoSEQ multiplex PCR; TCRdb stores in-frame clones only, minus some. The sample lists approximately 150,000 clones; over 60% were seen once. The sequenced sample consisted of PBMCs. The chain recombines TRBV14 with TRBJ2-1; TRBD1 matches 8 bases. The clonotype originates from a man aged 35 to 55 in good health and CMV-seropositive. The CDR3 protein is CASSDGTGHKTYNEQFF. As DNA, the CDR3 is TGTGCCAGCAGCGATGGGACAGGTCATAAGACCTACAATGAGCAGTTCTTC. Full variable domain (missing parts from reference TRBV14 and TRBJ2-1): EAGVTQFPSHSVIEKGQTVTLRCDPISGHDNLYWYRRVMGKEIKFLLHFVKESKQDESGMPNNRFLAERTGGTYSTLKVQPAELEDSGVYFCASSDGTGHKTYNEQFFGPGTRLTVL.